The 15 T cell receptor beta chains reported below all come from one sample, sequenced in a study of shared clonotypes between healthy human individuals. TCRdb's copy holds only in-frame clones and misses some; the assay was immunoSEQ multiplex PCR. The table includes some 2,100,000 clones, nearly 97% detected once. Specimen: naive CD4+ T cells sorted from blood. Sample subset: CD45RA+ positively selected. The receptors were gathered from a young man in good health.

The chain is built from TRBV18 and TRBJ2-3; possible D gene TRBD2, 6 bases. Germline V gene data show CDR1 as KGHSH and CDR2 as LQKENI. The CDR3 loop spans 16 amino acids. Trimming shortened V by 2 bases and J by 6 bases, and 18 bases separated the two germline ends. For the CDR3, the DNA is TGTGCCAGCTCACCAGGGAGCGGAAGCGGGTTTGATACGCAGTATTTT. Amino acid sequence: CASSPGSGSGFDTQYF.

The V and J genes are TRBV19 and TRBJ2-7, with TRBD1 matching over 7 bases. Germline CDR1 and CDR2: LNHDA and SQIVND (reference sequence). The CDR3 length is 15 residues. Trimming at V came to 3 bases and at J to 5 bases, leaving 10 bases not matched to a gene. Here the CDR3 DNA reads TGTGCCAGTAGTATCCAGTCGAGGGGGCTAGACGAGCAGTACTTC. This sequence encodes CASSIQSRGLDEQYF.

This chain uses TRBV9 with TRBJ1-6; D perhaps matches TRBD1 (6 bases). V lost 4 bases to trimming and J lost 1 base, with 9 bases between them. Germline lookup yields CDR1 SGDLS and CDR2 YYNGEE. CDR3 length: 15 residues. CDR3: CASSLTGSYNSPLHF. Written as DNA, the CDR3 is TGTGCCAGCAGCCTTACAGGGTCCTATAATTCACCCCTCCACTTT.

This clone occurred once. The chain joins TRBV5-1 to TRBJ2-3; 14 positions match TRBD2. V shed 4 bases and J 1 base; nucleotides not matched to a gene: 8. Germline loops: CDR1 SGHRS, CDR2 YFSETQ. The CDR3 extends over 18 amino acids. The CDR3 sequence: CASSPGTSGSRGTDTQYF. DNA for the CDR3: TGCGCCAGCAGCCCCGGGACTAGCGGGAGTCGGGGCACAGATACGCAGTATTTT.

V is TRBV6-6 and J is TRBJ2-5; 8 nucleotides align to TRBD2. CDR3 length equals 14 residues. V lost 7 bases to trimming and J lost 5 bases; unmatched junction nucleotides: 9. Germline CDR1 MNHNY, CDR2 SVGAGI (reference sequence). This CDR3 is CASISSGGGETQYF. The CDR3 DNA sequence: TGTGCCAGCATCTCAAGCGGGGGCGGCGAGACCCAGTACTTC.

This chain connects TRBV7-2 to TRBJ1-5, with TRBD1 matching over 7 bases. V trimming: 5 bases; J trimming: 3 bases; junction bases outside the gene matches: 7. Germline V lookup: CDR1 SGHTA, CDR2 FQGNSA. This CDR3 spans 15 amino acids. The CDR3 DNA reads TGTGCCAGCAGCCTATGGACAGGAATCAATCAGCCCCAGCATTTT. Translation gives CASSLWTGINQPQHF.

This CDR3 reads CASRKHPGLATNEQYF. The CDR3 DNA reads TGTGCCAGCAGAAAACACCCGGGACTAGCGACGAACGAGCAGTACTTC. The chain couples TRBV7-9 to TRBJ2-7; 10 bases fit TRBD2. The V gene end was trimmed by 6 bases and the J gene end by 5 bases; junction bases not matched to a gene: 13. This CDR3 has 16 amino acids. Per germline, CDR1 SEHNR and CDR2 FQNEAQ (reference sequence).

This chain connects TRBV10-3 to TRBJ2-7; weak D call: TRBD1 (6 bases). This CDR3 has 17 amino acids. Germline assignment: CDR1 ENHRY and CDR2 SYGVKD. Trimming left V 0 bases short and J 3 bases short, with 18 bases between. The CDR3 sequence: CAISESTGTRLDYEQYF. In nucleotides, the CDR3 is TGTGCCATCAGTGAGTCTACAGGGACACGTCTGGACTACGAGCAGTACTTC.

As concerns this clone: Other DNA sequences of this sample code for an identical CDR3. The chain employs TRBV5-1 and TRBJ2-3, with 7 bases lining up with TRBD1. V trimming: 0 bases; J trimming: 4 bases; junction bases outside the gene matches: 5. Germline CDR1 SGHRS, CDR2 YFSETQ. This CDR3 spans 15 amino acids. The CDR3 bases are TGCGCCAGCAGCTTGGCCAGGCAGGGGGCAGATACGCAGTATTTT. Its protein is CASSLARQGADTQYF.

This chain connects TRBV7-2 to TRBJ2-3, with D possibly TRBD2 on 6 matching bases. The V end was cut by 5 bases, the J end by 8 bases, with 11 bases between. The CDR3 spans 12 residues. The germline gives CDR1 SGHTA, CDR2 FQGNSA. CDR3 coding DNA: TGTGCCAGCAGCCCGGGACTTAGTACGCAGTATTTT. This sequence encodes CASSPGLSTQYF.

This sequence joins TRBV10-3 and TRBJ2-7; TRBD2 agrees at 7 bases. Germline CDR1 is ENHRY and CDR2 is SYGVKD. The CDR3 is 14 amino acids. J lost 4 bases, V lost 2 bases, and 5 bases had no gene match. CDR3 loop: CAISEGEGLYEQYF. The CDR3, as DNA: TGTGCCATCAGTGAGGGGGAGGGCCTATACGAGCAGTACTTC.

The chain combines TRBV6-5 with TRBJ1-2; 7 nucleotides line up with TRBD1. In germline, CDR1 is MNHEY, CDR2 SVGAGI. Germline trimming cut 6 bases from V and 1 base from J; bases unmatched to any gene: 5. This CDR3 is 14 amino acids long. This CDR3 reads CASSRQGLNYGYTF. CDR3 DNA: TGTGCCAGCAGCCGACAGGGTCTTAACTATGGCTACACCTTC.

Notes on this clone: The sample has other DNA sequences that encode this CDR3 too. The chain combines TRBV6-1 with TRBJ2-5; 9 bases match TRBD2. The CDR3 is 13 residues long. V trimming: 8 bases; J trimming: 2 bases; junction bases outside the gene matches: 3. Germline V lookup: CDR1 MNHNS, CDR2 SASEGT. As DNA, the CDR3 is TGTGCCAGCGGAGCGGGGGGACAAGAGACCCAGTACTTC. This sequence encodes CASGAGGQETQYF.

Regarding this clone: Other DNA sequences in this sample translate to the same CDR3. The V call is TRBV5-1, the J call TRBJ2-2; D not resolved. CDR3 length: 14 residues. V gave up 0 bases and J gave up 0 bases, with 3 bases separating them. Germline CDR1 reads SGHRS; CDR2 reads YFSETQ. CDR3 nucleotides: TGCGCCAGCAGCTTGGGTGCGAACACCGGGGAGCTGTTTTTT. Translation gives CASSLGANTGELFF.

The chain links TRBV5-1 to TRBJ2-5; 7 nucleotides agree with TRBD1. Germline V gene lookup returns CDR1 SGHRS and CDR2 YFSETQ. The CDR3 covers 15 residues. After removal of 0 bases from V and 2 bases from J, the junction contained 4 bases not matched to a gene. CDR3 residues: CASSLGDSSQETQYF. In nucleotides, the CDR3 is TGCGCCAGCAGCTTGGGGGACAGCTCGCAAGAGACCCAGTACTTC.